These 31 T cell receptor beta chains were sequenced from one sample in a study of blood T cell repertoires in COVID-19 (dated by TCRdb to 2018 to 2021). The library was made by the immunoSEQ multiplex PCR assay. TCRdb limited this immuneACCESS table to in-frame rearrangements with V and J called. A share of clones is missing; checked studies link under half to unresolved V genes, and the rest is unexplained. Recorded for this sample are 300,000 or so clones; 80% to 90% of them occurred a single time. The ten biggest clones cover about 1.6% of the sample. Material for sequencing was peripheral blood. The source of these receptors is a woman aged 35 to 49 who had recovered from COVID-19.

This chain joins TRBV20-1 and TRBJ1-2, with TRBD1 matching over 11 bases. Unmatched junction bases numbered 5, after V lost 3 bases and J lost 8 bases. Germline lookup yields CDR1 DFQATT and CDR2 SNEGSKA (reference sequence). This CDR3 is built from 13 residues. The CDR3 DNA is TGCAGTGCTAGTGAGCGGACAGGGGGCGGCTACACCTTC. It translates to CSASERTGGGYTF.

This rearrangement joins TRBV20-1 to TRBJ1-2; 12 positions match TRBD1. Per germline, CDR1 DFQATT and CDR2 SNEGSKA (reference sequence). J was trimmed by 9 bases and V by 3 bases; bases with no gene match: 14. This CDR3 contains 16 residues. The CDR3 here is CSASSRDRGRLGSYTF. CDR3 nucleotides: TGCAGTGCTAGTAGCCGGGACAGGGGGCGTTTAGGGAGCTACACCTTC.

The J gene is TRBJ1-6, the V gene TRBV4-2, with D possibly TRBD1 on 6 matching bases. The CDR3 is made up of 17 amino acids. The germline gives CDR1 LGHNA, CDR2 YNFKEQ. V gave up 1 base and J gave up 7 bases, with 17 bases separating them. Here the CDR3 reads CASSQGRLQGQNSPLHF. The CDR3 DNA reads TGTGCCAGCAGCCAAGGCAGATTGCAGGGGCAAAATTCACCCCTCCACTTT.

This chain joins TRBV29-1 and TRBJ2-3; D is ambiguous. The CDR3 length is 14 residues. V was clipped by 6 bases and J by 1 base, with 14 bases between them. The germline CDR1 and CDR2 sequences are SQVTM and ANQGSEA. The CDR3 DNA sequence: TGCAGCGTCGCGCGGATCAAGGGCACAGATACGCAGTATTTT. Residues: CSVARIKGTDTQYF.

The chain joins TRBV5-4 to TRBJ2-7; the D is unclear. The germline V gene has CDR1 SGHNT and CDR2 YYREEE (reference sequence). The ends were cut back, 1 base at V and 2 bases at J, with 7 bases in the middle. CDR3 length: 13 residues. The CDR3 DNA follows: TGTGCCAGCAGCTTGAGCAGCGCCTACGAGCAGTACTTC. Its translation: CASSLSSAYEQYF.

The genes are TRBV6-2 or TRBV6-3 and TRBJ1-2; no clear D. The CDR3 is 13 residues long. The V gene lost 5 bases and the J gene lost 2 bases, with 9 bases spanning the gap. Germline lookup yields CDR1 MNHEY and CDR2 SVGEGT. The CDR3 loop is CASSTAENYGYTF. In nucleotides, the CDR3 is TGTGCCAGCAGTACCGCAGAAAACTATGGCTACACCTTC.

This sequence joins TRBV19 and TRBJ2-7; D uncertain. From germline, CDR1 is LNHDA and CDR2 SQIVND (reference sequence). The V gene lost 0 bases and the J gene lost 2 bases, with 5 bases spanning the gap. This CDR3 spans 13 amino acids. CDR3 loop: CASSIDSTYEQYF. DNA of the CDR3: TGTGCCAGTAGTATAGATTCCACCTACGAGCAGTACTTC.

The J gene is TRBJ2-5, the V gene TRBV5-1, with D possibly matching TRBD2 (6 bases). CDR3 length: 13 amino acids. The germline V gene has CDR1 SGHRS and CDR2 YFSETQ. Between the trimmed V and J ends, which lost 2 bases and 3 bases, there was a span of 8 bases. The CDR3: CASSFTGEETQYF. For the CDR3, the DNA is TGCGCCAGCAGCTTCACGGGGGAAGAGACCCAGTACTTC. Based on the CDR3 plus reference TRBV5-1 and TRBJ2-5, the full variable domain is KAGVTQTPRYLIKTRGQQVTLSCSPISGHRSVSWYQQTPGQGLQFLFEYFSETQRNKGNFPGRFSGRQFSNSRSEMNVSTLELGDSALYLCASSFTGEETQYFGPGTRLLVL.

The chain recombines TRBV30 with TRBJ2-7; tentative D call: TRBD1 (5 bases). The germline CDR1 and CDR2 sequences are GTSNPN and SVGIG (reference sequence). The V end was cut by 3 bases, the J end by 3 bases, with 12 bases between. The CDR3 has 13 residues. The CDR3 nucleotides read TGTGCCTGGAGGCGCAGGGCTAGCTACGAGCAGTACTTC. Its protein product is CAWRRRASYEQYF.

This chain connects TRBV19 to TRBJ2-1; 7 bases align to TRBD1. V lost 4 bases, J lost 7 bases, and 13 bases stayed unmatched. This CDR3 is built from 16 residues. Germline CDR1 reads LNHDA; CDR2 reads SQIVND (reference sequence). CDR3: CASSTRQGVLENEQFF. In DNA, the CDR3 is TGTGCCAGTAGTACCCGACAGGGAGTCTTGGAAAATGAGCAGTTCTTC.

This chain connects TRBV2 to TRBJ2-6; a possible D gene is TRBD1 (5 bases). CDR1 and CDR2 (germline): SNHLY, FYNNEI. V was trimmed by 7 bases and J by 12 bases, leaving 19 bases between them. The CDR3 sequence is 14 residues long. This chain's CDR3 is CASTNTGAPGVLTF. The DNA of the CDR3 is TGTGCCAGCACTAACACTGGGGCCCCGGGCGTCCTGACTTTC.

This clone has a single count. The V call is TRBV10-3, the J call TRBJ2-5, with 7 bases matching TRBD1. From germline, CDR1 is ENHRY and CDR2 SYGVKD. CDR3 size: 15 residues. With 6 bases clipped from V and 2 bases from J, the junction kept 9 bases outside the gene matches. In DNA, the CDR3 is TGTGCCATCAGGAAAAGCGCGACAGGGCAAGAGACCCAGTACTTC. It is translated as CAIRKSATGQETQYF.

A single count supports this clone. The V gene is TRBV12-3 or TRBV12-4, the J gene TRBJ1-1; D is undetermined. Trimming took 1 base from V and 3 from J, leaving 6 bases between them. The CDR3 is made up of 13 amino acids. The CDR3 loop reads CASSLGEDTEAFF. In DNA, the CDR3 is TGTGCCAGCAGTTTAGGGGAGGACACTGAAGCTTTCTTT.

The chain carries TRBV6-2 or TRBV6-3 and TRBJ2-6; D uncertain. The CDR3 runs 15 residues. The germline gives CDR1 MNHEY, CDR2 SVGEGT. V gave up 5 bases and J gave up 1 base, with 9 bases separating them. The CDR3 region has the DNA TGTGCCAGCAGTAAACCTATTTCTGGGGCCAACGTCCTGACTTTC. This translates into CASSKPISGANVLTF.

The chain recombines TRBV6-6 with TRBJ1-4, with unresolved D. The CDR3 is made up of 16 amino acids. V lost 6 bases, J lost 0 bases, and 14 bases lay in between. Germline V gives CDR1 MNHNY, CDR2 SVGAGI (reference sequence). The CDR3 is CASSRSPVATNEKLFF. The CDR3 nucleotides are TGTGCCAGCAGCCGATCTCCGGTTGCAACTAATGAAAAACTGTTTTTT.

The chain uses TRBV30 and TRBJ2-3; 7 bases are a match to TRBD2. The V gene end was trimmed by 0 bases and the J gene end by 0 bases; junction bases not matched to a gene: 3. The CDR3 runs 15 residues. CDR1 GTSNPN and CDR2 SVGIG come from the germline V gene (reference sequence). The chain's CDR3 is CAWSVGGSSTDTQYF. The CDR3 DNA is TGTGCCTGGAGTGTGGGGGGGTCTAGCACAGATACGCAGTATTTT.

The chain uses TRBV28 and TRBJ2-7; 8 bases match TRBD2. V shed 6 bases and J 3 bases; nucleotides not matched to a gene: 13. The germline V gene has CDR1 MDHEN and CDR2 SYDVKM. This CDR3 has 16 amino acids. The CDR3 DNA reads TGTGCCAGCAGGTCTAGCGGGTCCTCCTCCTTCTACGAGCAGTACTTC. Protein sequence: CASRSSGSSSFYEQYF.

The CDR3 region is CSVFRYNEQFF. DNA of the CDR3: TGCAGCGTTTTCAGGTACAATGAGCAGTTCTTC. The chain combines TRBV29-1 with TRBJ2-1; D unclear. The germline V gene encodes CDR1 SQVTM and CDR2 ANQGSEA. The CDR3 is 11 amino acids. V shed 5 bases and J shed 4 bases, with 6 bases lying between them.

This clone was detected a few times. The chain recombines TRBV5-4 with TRBJ1-1; a possible D gene is TRBD1 (5 bases). Trimming left V 4 bases short and J 5 bases short, with 15 bases between. The CDR3 is 14 residues long. The V gene's germline CDR1 is SGHNT and CDR2 YYREEE (reference sequence). CDR3 region: CASSPTASWTEAFF. CDR3 in DNA: TGTGCCAGCAGCCCGACAGCTTCCTGGACTGAAGCTTTCTTT.

V is TRBV29-1 and J is TRBJ2-1, with TRBD1 matching over 9 bases. Germline CDR1 SQVTM, CDR2 ANQGSEA. The CDR3 covers 13 residues. V was pared by 7 bases and J by 8 bases, with 9 bases of the junction left unmatched. CDR3 amino acids: CSAGTGGDDEQFF. CDR3 DNA: TGCAGCGCTGGCACAGGGGGCGACGATGAGCAGTTCTTC.

This chain joins TRBV10-3 and TRBJ2-3, with 13 bases lining up with TRBD2. The CDR3 is 16 amino acids. CDR1 is ENHRY and CDR2 is SYGVKD in the germline V gene. V shed 4 bases, J shed 5 bases, and the junction held 6 bases outside the gene matches. The CDR3 DNA sequence: TGTGCCATCAGTGCGGGACTAGCGGGGACAAGAGATACGCAGTATTTT. This sequence encodes CAISAGLAGTRDTQYF.

This chain links TRBV20-1 with TRBJ2-3; TRBD1 aligns across 9 bases. The trim removed 3 bases at V and 7 bases at J, leaving 11 bases unmatched. This CDR3 has 15 amino acids. The germline V gene has CDR1 DFQATT and CDR2 SNEGSKA (reference sequence). CDR3 residues: CSASREGTGSNTQYF. The DNA of the CDR3 is TGCAGTGCTAGTCGCGAGGGGACAGGGTCGAATACGCAGTATTTT.

This clone was counted a single time. The rearrangement links TRBV7-9 to TRBJ1-5; the D is unclear. V was shortened by 0 bases and J by 2 bases, with 17 bases between the two germline ends. This CDR3 region has 18 residues. CDR1 and CDR2 (germline): SEHNR, FQNEAQ (reference sequence). The CDR3 sequence is CASSLAPGSRGGNQPQHF. The CDR3 DNA reads as TGTGCCAGCAGCTTAGCCCCGGGATCCCGAGGAGGCAATCAGCCCCAGCATTTT.

This chain links TRBV3-1 (or the pseudogene TRBV3-2) with TRBJ1-1, with D tentatively TRBD1 (6 bases). Looked up from germline, CDR1 is LGHDT and CDR2 is YNNKEL (reference sequence). The germline V and J ends were trimmed by 4 bases and 2 bases, with 17 bases remaining between them. There are 16 residues in the CDR3. The CDR3 protein is CASSLLTGTLNTEAFF. CDR3 sequence (DNA): TGTGCCAGCAGCCTCCTCACCGGGACACTTAACACTGAAGCTTTCTTT.

The chain has TRBV11-2 and TRBJ2-7; the match to TRBD2 covers 11 bases. The CDR3 length is 15 residues. J lost 5 bases, V lost 5 bases, and 8 bases had no gene match. The germline CDR1 and CDR2 sequences are SGHAT and FQNNGV. CDR3 in amino acids: CASSPRLAGYHEQYF. The CDR3 region has the DNA TGTGCCAGCAGCCCACGACTAGCGGGGTACCACGAGCAGTACTTC.

On this clone itself: Sequence at one end of the junction differs from germline and may be a read error. This sequence joins TRBV7-2 and TRBJ1-5, with D maybe TRBD1 (5 bases). Germline-derived CDR1 and CDR2 are SGHTA and FQGNSA. The CDR3 length is 14 residues. CDR3 loop: CASSLEGRGQTQHF. The CDR3 nucleotides read TGTGCCAGCAGCTTAGAGGGTAGGGGTCAGACCCAGCATTTT.

The chain is built from TRBV5-1 and TRBJ2-7, with 7 bases that match TRBD2. Losses at the gene ends were 3 bases for V and 6 bases for J; bases not matched to a gene: 15. Germline V gene sequence: CDR1 SGHRS, CDR2 YFSETQ. The length of the CDR3 is 16 residues. CDR3: CASSWDPSGGGREQYF. The CDR3 coding sequence is TGCGCCAGCAGCTGGGACCCCTCGGGAGGAGGTCGCGAGCAGTACTTC. Based on the CDR3 plus reference TRBV5-1 and TRBJ2-7, the full variable domain is KAGVTQTPRYLIKTRGQQVTLSCSPISGHRSVSWYQQTPGQGLQFLFEYFSETQRNKGNFPGRFSGRQFSNSRSEMNVSTLELGDSALYLCASSWDPSGGGREQYFGPGTRLTVT.

By share of the sample, this clone is medium-sized. The rearrangement links TRBV7-6 to TRBJ1-2; D possibly corresponds to TRBD1 (6 bases). V was pared by 5 bases and J by 4 bases, with 14 bases between. Germline V lookup: CDR1 SGHVS, CDR2 FNYEAQ. The CDR3 extends over 14 amino acids. In DNA, the CDR3 is TGTGCCAGCAGCCCGATCGACAGGACCTATGGCTACACCTTC. Encoded protein: CASSPIDRTYGYTF. Drawing the rest from reference TRBV7-6 and TRBJ1-2, the complete variable domain is GAGVSQSPRYKVTKRGQDVALRCDPISGHVSLYWYRQALGQGPEFLTYFNYEAQQDKSGLPNDRFSAERPEGSISTLTIQRTEQRDSAMYRCASSPIDRTYGYTFGSGTRLTVV.

The CDR3 DNA reads TGTGCCAGCAGAGAACAGCCGGGAGCCCAAAATTCACCCCTCCACTTT. This gives the protein CASREQPGAQNSPLHF. The chain uses TRBV6-1 and TRBJ1-6; no reliable D call. V lost 6 bases and J lost 7, with 19 bases in between. Germline V gene lookup returns CDR1 MNHNS and CDR2 SASEGT. This CDR3 is built from 16 residues.

This chain connects TRBV2 to TRBJ2-1; weak D call: TRBD2 (5 bases). Germline V lookup: CDR1 SNHLY, CDR2 FYNNEI. The CDR3 is 12 amino acids. V gave up 3 bases and J gave up 14 bases, with 14 bases separating them. CDR3 protein: CASSETTVWKFF. CDR3 bases: TGTGCCAGCAGTGAGACTACCGTATGGAAGTTCTTC.

J is TRBJ1-1 and V is TRBV2; weak D call: TRBD1 (6 bases). The germline V gene encodes CDR1 SNHLY and CDR2 FYNNEI. This CDR3 contains 15 residues. V was cut by 0 bases and J by 4 bases, with 12 bases left in between. The CDR3 DNA sequence: TGTGCCAGCAGTGAAGCGGGACACGGAGGCACTGAAGCTTTCTTT. Protein sequence: CASSEAGHGGTEAFF.